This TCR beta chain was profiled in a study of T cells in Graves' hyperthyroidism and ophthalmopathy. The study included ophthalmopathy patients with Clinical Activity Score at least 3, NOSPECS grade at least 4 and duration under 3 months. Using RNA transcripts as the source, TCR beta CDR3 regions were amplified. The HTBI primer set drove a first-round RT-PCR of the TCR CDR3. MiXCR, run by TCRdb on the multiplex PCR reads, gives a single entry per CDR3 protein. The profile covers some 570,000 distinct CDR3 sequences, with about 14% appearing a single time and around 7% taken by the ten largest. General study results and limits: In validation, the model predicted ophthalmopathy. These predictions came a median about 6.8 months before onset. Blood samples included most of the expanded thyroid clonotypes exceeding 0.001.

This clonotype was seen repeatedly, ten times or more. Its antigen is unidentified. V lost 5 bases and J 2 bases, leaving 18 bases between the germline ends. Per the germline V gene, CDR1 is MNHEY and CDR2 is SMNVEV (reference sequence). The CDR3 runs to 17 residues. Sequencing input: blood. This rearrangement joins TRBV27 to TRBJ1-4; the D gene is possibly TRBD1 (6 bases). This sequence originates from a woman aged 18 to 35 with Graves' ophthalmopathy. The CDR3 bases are TGTGCCAGCAGTCTCTTTGGAAGGGGGGCGACTAATGAAAAACTGTTTTTT. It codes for CASSLFGRGATNEKLFF.